This T cell receptor (beta chain) originates from a study of T cells after yellow fever vaccination. Study-level information: Preparation used SMART-Seq v4 Ultra Low Input for the low-cell-number fractions. General study points: Most clones from primary vaccination resurfaced after the booster (around 95% CD4, over 75% CD8). The secondary response was weaker but peaked faster, day 5 versus 15.

This clonotype has a count of ten or more. Its cognate antigen is unknown. CDR3 length equals 15 residues. The V end was cut by 0 bases, the J end by 9 bases, with 12 bases between. CDR1 MNHEY and CDR2 SVGAGI come from the germline V gene. A process of 5'RACE template switching, which added a universal primer site and UMIs, was used to make TCR cDNA. One entry per CDR3 protein, called by TCRdb with MiXCR from the 5' RACE reads. Among some 97,000 distinct CDR3 sequences, 5.8% were seen once, and the ten largest hold more than 40%. Here the sequenced sample was CD8+ T cells sorted from PBMCs, taken 10 days after the yellow fever booster vaccination. This clonotype was obtained from a man aged 18 to 35 who received the YFV17D yellow fever vaccine. J is TRBJ1-6 and V is TRBV6-5; D gene uncertain. CDR3 sequence reads: CASSYSTGLSSPLHF. CDR3 nucleotides: TGTGCCAGCAGTTACTCGACCGGGCTGAGTTCACCCCTCCACTTT.